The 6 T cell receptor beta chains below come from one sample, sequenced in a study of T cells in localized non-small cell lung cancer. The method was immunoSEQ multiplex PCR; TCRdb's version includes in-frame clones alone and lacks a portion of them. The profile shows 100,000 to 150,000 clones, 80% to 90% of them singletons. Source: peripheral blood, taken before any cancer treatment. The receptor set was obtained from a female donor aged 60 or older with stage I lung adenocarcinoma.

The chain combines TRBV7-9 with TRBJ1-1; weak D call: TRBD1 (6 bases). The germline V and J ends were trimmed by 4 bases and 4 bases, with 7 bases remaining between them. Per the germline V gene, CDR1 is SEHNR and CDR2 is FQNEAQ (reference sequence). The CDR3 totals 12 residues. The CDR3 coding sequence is TGTGCCAGCAGCTACAGGGTCACTGAAGCTTTCTTT. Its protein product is CASSYRVTEAFF.

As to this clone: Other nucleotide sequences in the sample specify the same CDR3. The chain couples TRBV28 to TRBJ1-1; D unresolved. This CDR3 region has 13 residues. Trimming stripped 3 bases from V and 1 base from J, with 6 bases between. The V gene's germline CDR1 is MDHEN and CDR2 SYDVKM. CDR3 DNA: TGTGCCAGCAGTTTGCTTGGGAACACTGAAGCTTTCTTT. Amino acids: CASSLLGNTEAFF.

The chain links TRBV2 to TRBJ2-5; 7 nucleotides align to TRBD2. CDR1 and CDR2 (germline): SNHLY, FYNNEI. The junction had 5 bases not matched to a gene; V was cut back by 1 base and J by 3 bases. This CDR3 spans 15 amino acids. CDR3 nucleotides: TGTGCCAGCAGTGAAGTAGTGGGGGGGGAAGAGACCCAGTACTTC. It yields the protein CASSEVVGGEETQYF.

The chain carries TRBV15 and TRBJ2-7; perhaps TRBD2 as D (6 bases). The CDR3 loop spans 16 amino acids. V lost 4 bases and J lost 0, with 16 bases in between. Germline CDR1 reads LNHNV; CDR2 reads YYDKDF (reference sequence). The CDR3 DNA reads TGTGCCACCAGCAAAACGGGACTCAAATTCTCCTACGAGCAGTACTTC. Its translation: CATSKTGLKFSYEQYF.

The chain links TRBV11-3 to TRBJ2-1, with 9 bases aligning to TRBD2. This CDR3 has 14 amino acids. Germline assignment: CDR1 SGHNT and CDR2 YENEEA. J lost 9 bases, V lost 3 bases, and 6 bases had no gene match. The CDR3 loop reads CASSLMREGGEQFF. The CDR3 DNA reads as TGTGCCAGCAGCTTGATGCGGGAGGGCGGTGAGCAGTTCTTC.

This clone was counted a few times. CDR3 loop: CASSPEVDSEAFF. CDR3 in DNA: TGTGCCAGCTCACCAGAGGTGGACAGTGAAGCTTTCTTT. This chain joins TRBV18 and TRBJ1-1; D possibly corresponds to TRBD1 (6 bases). V dropped 2 bases and J dropped 7 bases, with 11 bases sitting between them. The CDR3 sequence is 13 residues long. The V gene's germline CDR1 is KGHSH and CDR2 LQKENI.